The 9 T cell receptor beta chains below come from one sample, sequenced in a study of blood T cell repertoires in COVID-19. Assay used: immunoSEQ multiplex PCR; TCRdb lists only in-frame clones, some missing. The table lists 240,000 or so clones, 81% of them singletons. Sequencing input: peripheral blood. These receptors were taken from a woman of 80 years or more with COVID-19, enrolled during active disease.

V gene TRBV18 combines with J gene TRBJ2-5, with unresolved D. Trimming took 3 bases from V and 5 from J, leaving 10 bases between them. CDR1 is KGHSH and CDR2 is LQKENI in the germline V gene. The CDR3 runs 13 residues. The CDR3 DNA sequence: TGTGCCAGCTCACCTCGAACACAGGAGACCCAGTACTTC. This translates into CASSPRTQETQYF. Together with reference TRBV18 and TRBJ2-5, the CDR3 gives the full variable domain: NAGVMQNPRHLVRRRGQEARLRCSPMKGHSHVYWYRQLPEEGLKFMVYLQKENIIDESGMPKERFSAEFPKEGPSILRIQQVVRGDSAAYFCASSPRTQETQYFGPGTRLLVL.

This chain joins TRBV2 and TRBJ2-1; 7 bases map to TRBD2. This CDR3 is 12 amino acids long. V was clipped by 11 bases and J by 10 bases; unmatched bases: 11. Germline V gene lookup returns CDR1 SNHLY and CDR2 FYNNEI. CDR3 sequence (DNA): TGTGCCGGGAGGTTGGCGGGAGTCGAGCAGTTCTTC. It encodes CAGRLAGVEQFF. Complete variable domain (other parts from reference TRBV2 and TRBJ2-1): EPEVTQTPSHQVTQMGQEVILRCVPISNHLYFYWYRQILGQKVEFLVSFYNNEISEKSEIFDDQFSVERPDGSNFTLKIRSTKLEDSAMYFCAGRLAGVEQFFGPGTRLTVL.

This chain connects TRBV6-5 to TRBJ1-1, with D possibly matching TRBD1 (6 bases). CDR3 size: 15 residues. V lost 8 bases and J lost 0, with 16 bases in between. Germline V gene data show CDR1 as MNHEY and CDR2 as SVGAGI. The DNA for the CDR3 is TGTGCCAGCGGGGCGGGGGGCGCGATGAACACTGAAGCTTTCTTT. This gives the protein CASGAGGAMNTEAFF.

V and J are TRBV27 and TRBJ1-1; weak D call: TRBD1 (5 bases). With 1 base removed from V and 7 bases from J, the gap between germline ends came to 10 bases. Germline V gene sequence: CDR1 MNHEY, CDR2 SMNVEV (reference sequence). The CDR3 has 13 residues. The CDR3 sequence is CASSLWGEGEAFF. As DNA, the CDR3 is TGTGCCAGCAGTTTATGGGGGGAAGGTGAAGCTTTCTTT.

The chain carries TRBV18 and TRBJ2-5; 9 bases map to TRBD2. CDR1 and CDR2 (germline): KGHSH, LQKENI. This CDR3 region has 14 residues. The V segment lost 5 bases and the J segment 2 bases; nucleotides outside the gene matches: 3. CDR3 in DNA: TGTGCCAGCTCAGTGAGCGGGGGGCAAGAGACCCAGTACTTC. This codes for CASSVSGGQETQYF.

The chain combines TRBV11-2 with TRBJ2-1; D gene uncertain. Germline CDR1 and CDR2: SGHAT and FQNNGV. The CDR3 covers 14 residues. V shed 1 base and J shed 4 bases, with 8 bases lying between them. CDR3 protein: CASSLVAVYNEQFF. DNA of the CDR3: TGTGCCAGCAGCTTAGTAGCCGTGTACAATGAGCAGTTCTTC.

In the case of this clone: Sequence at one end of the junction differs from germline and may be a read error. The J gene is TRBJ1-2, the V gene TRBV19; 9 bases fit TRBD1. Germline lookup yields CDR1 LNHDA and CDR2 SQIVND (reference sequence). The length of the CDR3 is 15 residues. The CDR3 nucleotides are TGTGCCTGTAGTACGCGACAGGGGGGATTCGATGGCTACACCTTC. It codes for CACSTRQGGFDGYTF.

CDR3 region: CAWNAQTGANYGYTF. Written as DNA, the CDR3 is TGTGCCTGGAACGCTCAGACAGGAGCTAACTATGGCTACACCTTC. This sequence joins TRBV30 and TRBJ1-2; D perhaps matches TRBD1 (6 bases). The CDR3 covers 15 residues. The V gene lost 4 bases and the J gene lost 0 bases, with 15 bases spanning the gap. Germline V gives CDR1 GTSNPN, CDR2 SVGIG (reference sequence).

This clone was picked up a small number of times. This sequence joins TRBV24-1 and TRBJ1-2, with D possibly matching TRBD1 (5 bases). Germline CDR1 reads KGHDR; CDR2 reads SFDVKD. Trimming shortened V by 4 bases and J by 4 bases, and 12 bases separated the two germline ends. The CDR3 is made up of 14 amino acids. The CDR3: CATSESGGSYGYTF. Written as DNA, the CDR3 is TGTGCCACCAGTGAGTCGGGGGGTTCCTATGGCTACACCTTC.